This T cell receptor (beta chain) emerged from a study of shared clonotypes between healthy human individuals. Trimming at V came to 4 bases and at J to 4 bases, leaving 3 bases not matched to a gene. The germline CDR1 and CDR2 sequences are SGHTS and YDEGEE. The CDR3 runs 14 residues. Produced via immunoSEQ multiplex PCR; TCRdb's table is partial and in-frame only. The profile shows 2 million to 2.5 million clones, around 92% of them singletons. The sequence derives from a man aged 18-30 years in good health. Some clones in this sample may be carry-over from other donors' samples. The chain combines TRBV5-8 with TRBJ2-5; 11 bases match TRBD2. Sequencing input: naive CD4+ T cells from PBMCs. As for subset: CD45RA+ positively selected. Here the CDR3 reads CASSILAGVETQYF. CDR3 DNA sequence: TGTGCCAGCAGCATACTAGCGGGAGTAGAGACCCAGTACTTC.